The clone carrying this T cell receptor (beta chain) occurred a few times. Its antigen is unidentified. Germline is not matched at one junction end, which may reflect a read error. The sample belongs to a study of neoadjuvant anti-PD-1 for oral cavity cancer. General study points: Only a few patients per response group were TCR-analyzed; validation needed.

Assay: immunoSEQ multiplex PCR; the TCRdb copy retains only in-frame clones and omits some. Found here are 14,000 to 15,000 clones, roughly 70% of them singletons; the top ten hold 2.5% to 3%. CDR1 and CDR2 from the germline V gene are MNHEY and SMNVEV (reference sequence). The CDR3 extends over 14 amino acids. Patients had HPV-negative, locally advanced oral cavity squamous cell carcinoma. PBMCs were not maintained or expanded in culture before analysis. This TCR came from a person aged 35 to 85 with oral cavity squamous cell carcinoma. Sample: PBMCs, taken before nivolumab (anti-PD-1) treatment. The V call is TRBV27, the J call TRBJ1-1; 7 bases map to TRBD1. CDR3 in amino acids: CASSVSGGNTEAFF. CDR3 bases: TGTGCCAGCAGTGTATCAGGGGGTAACACTGAAGCTTTCTTT.